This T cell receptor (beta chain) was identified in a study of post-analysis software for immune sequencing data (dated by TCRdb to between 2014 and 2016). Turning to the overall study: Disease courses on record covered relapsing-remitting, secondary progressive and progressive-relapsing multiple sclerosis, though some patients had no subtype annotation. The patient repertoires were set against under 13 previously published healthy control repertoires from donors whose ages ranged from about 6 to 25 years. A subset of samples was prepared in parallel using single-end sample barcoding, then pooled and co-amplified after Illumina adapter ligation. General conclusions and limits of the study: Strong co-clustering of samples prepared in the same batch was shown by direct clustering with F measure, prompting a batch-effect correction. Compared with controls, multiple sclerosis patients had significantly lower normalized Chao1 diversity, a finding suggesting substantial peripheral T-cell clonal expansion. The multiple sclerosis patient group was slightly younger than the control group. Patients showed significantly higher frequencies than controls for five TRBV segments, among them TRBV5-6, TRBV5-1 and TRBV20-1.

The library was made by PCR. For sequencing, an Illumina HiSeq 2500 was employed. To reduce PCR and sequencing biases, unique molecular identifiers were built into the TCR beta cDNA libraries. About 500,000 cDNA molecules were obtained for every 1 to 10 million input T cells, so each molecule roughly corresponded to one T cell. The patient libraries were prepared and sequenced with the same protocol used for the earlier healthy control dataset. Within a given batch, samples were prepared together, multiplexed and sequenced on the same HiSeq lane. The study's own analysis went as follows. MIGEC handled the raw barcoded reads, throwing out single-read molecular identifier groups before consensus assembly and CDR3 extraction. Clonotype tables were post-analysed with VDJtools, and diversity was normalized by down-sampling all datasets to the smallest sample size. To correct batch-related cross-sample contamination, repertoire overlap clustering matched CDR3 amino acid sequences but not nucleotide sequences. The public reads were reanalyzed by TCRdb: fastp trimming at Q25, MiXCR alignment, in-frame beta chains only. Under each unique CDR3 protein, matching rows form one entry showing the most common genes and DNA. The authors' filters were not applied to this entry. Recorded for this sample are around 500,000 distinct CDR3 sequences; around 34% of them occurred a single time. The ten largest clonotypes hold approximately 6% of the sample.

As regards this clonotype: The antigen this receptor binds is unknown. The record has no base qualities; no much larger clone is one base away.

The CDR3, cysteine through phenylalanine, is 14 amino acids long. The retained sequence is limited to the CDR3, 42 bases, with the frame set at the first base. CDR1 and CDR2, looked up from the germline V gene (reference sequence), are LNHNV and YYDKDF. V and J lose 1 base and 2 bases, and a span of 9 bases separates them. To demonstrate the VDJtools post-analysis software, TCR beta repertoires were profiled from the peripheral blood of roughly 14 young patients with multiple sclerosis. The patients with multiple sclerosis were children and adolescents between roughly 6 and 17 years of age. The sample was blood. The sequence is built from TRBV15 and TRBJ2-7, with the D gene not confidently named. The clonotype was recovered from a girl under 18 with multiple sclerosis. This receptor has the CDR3 CATSRVAGAYEQYF. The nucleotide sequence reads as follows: TGTGCCACCAGCAGAGTGGCCGGAGCCTACGAGCAGTACTTC.